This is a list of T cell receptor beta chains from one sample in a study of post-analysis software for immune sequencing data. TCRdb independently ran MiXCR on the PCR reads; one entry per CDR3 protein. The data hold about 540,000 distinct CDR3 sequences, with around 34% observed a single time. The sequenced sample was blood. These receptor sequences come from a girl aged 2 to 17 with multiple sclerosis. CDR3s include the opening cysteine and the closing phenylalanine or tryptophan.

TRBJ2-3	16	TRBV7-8	CASSFQGPPHTDTQYF
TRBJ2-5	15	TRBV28	CASRIAGAYQETQYF
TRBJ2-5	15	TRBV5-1	CASSLSDRPQETQYF
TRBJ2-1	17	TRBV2	CASSATMGLLSPNEQFF
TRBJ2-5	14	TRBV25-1	CASSAGGGQETQYF
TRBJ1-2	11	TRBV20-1	CSAMYVYGYTF
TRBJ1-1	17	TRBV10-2	CASSESLLPGAATEAFF
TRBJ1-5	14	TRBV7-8	CASSLGGGGQPQHF
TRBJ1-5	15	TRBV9	CASSVDGGSNQPQHF
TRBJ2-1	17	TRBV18	CASSPQGEDFLYNEQFF
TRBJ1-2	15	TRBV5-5	CASSRTPGQVYGYTF
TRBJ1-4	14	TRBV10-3	CTTSPVDYNEKLFF
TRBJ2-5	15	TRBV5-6	CASSFHRSRRETQYF
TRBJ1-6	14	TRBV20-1	CSAPRDSNNSPLHF
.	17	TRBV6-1	CASPRTHRDRDPYEQYF
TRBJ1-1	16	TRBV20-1	CSARVGRGRKNTEAFF
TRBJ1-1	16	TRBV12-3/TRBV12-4	CASSLRGVATFTEAFF
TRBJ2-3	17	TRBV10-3	CAISDYKTGLSTDTQYF
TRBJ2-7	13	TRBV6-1	CAGSEVHTYEQYF
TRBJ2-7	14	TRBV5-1	CASSWTGGTYEQYF
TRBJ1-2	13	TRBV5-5	CASSLGSDYGYTF
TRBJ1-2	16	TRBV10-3	CASLNQPLPPNYGYTF
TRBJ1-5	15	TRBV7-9	CASSAVGNSNQPQHF